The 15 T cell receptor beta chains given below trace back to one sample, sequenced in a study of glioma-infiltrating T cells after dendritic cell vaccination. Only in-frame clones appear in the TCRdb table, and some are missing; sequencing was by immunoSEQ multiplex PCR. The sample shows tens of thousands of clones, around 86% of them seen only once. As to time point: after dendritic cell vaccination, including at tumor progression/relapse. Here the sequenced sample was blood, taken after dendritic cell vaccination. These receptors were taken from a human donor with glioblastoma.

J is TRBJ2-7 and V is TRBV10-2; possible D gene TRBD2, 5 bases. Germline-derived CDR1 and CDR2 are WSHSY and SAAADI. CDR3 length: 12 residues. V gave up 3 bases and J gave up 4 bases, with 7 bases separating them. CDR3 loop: CASSEGGYEQYF. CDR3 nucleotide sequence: TGCGCCAGCAGTGAAGGAGGTTACGAGCAGTACTTC.

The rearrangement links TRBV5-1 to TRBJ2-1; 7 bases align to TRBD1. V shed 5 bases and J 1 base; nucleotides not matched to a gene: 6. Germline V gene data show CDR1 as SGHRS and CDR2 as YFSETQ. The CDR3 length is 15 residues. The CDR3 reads CASRSGTVSYNEQFF. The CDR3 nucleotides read TGCGCCAGCAGGTCAGGGACAGTATCCTACAATGAGCAGTTCTTC.

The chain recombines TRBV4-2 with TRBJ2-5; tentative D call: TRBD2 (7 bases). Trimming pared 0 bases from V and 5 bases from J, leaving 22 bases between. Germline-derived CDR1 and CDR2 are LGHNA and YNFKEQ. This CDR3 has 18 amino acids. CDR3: CASSQDPARGTRGETQYF. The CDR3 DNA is TGTGCCAGCAGCCAAGATCCCGCGCGGGGGACAAGGGGGGAGACCCAGTACTTC.

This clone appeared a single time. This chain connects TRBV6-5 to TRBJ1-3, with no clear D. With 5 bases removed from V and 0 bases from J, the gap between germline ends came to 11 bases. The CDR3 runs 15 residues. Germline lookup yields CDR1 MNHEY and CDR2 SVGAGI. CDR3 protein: CASSPAGTSGNTIYF. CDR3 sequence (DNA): TGTGCCAGCAGTCCAGCAGGAACCTCTGGAAACACCATATATTTT.

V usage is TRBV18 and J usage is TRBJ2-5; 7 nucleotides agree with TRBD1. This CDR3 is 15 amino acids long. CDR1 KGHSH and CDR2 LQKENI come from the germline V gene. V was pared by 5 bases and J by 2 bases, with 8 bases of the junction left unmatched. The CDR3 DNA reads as TGTGCCAGCTCATCTTCGACAGGGATGCAAGAGACCCAGTACTTC. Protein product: CASSSSTGMQETQYF.

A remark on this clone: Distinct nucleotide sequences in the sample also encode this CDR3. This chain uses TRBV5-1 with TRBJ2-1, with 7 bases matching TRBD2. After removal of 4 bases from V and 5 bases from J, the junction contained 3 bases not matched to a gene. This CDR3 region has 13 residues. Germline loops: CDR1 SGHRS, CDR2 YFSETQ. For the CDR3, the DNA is TGCGCCAGCAGCCTGGGACTAAACAATGAGCAGTTCTTC. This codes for CASSLGLNNEQFF.

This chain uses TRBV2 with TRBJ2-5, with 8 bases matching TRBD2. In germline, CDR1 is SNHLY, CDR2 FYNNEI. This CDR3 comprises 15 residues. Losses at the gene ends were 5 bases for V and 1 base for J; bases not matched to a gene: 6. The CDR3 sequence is CASSLSGASQETQYF. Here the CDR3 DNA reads TGTGCCAGCAGTCTTAGCGGGGCCTCCCAAGAGACCCAGTACTTC.

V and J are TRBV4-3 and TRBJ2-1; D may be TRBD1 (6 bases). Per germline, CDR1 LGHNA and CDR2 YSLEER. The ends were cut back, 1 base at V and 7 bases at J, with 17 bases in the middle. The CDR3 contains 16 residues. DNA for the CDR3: TGCGCCAGCAGCCAAGCCGGACAGATGCTAAGAAATGAGCAGTTCTTC. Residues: CASSQAGQMLRNEQFF.

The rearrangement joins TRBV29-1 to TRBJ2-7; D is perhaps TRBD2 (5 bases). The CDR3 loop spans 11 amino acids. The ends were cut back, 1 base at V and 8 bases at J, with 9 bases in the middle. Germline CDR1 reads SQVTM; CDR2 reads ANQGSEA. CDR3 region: CSVEVGNQQYF. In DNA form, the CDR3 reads TGCAGCGTTGAAGTCGGGAATCAGCAGTACTTC.

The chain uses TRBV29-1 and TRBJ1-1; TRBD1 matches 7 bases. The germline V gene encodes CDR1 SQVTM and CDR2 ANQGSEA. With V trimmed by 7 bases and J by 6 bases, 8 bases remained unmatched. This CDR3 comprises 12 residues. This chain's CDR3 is CSAYFGTAEAFF. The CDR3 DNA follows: TGCAGCGCCTACTTCGGGACAGCTGAAGCTTTCTTT. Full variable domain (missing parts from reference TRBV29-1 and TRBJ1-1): SAVISQKPSRDICQRGTSLTIQCQVDSQVTMMFWYRQQPGQSLTLIATANQGSEATYESGFVIDKFPISRPNLTFSTLTVSNMSPEDSSIYLCSAYFGTAEAFFGQGTRLTVV.

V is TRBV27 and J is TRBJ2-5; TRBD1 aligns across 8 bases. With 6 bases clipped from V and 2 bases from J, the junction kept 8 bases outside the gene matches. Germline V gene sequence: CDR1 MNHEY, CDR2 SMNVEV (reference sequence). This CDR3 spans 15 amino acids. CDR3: CASSLGTGRQETQYF. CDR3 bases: TGTGCCAGCAGCCTCGGGACAGGTCGACAAGAGACCCAGTACTTC.

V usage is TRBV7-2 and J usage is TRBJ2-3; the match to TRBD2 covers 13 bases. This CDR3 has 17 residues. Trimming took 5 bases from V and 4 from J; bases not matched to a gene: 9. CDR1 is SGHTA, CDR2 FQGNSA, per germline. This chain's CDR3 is CASSTGRGTSGADTQYF. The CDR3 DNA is TGTGCCAGCAGCACAGGTCGGGGGACTAGCGGGGCAGATACGCAGTATTTT.

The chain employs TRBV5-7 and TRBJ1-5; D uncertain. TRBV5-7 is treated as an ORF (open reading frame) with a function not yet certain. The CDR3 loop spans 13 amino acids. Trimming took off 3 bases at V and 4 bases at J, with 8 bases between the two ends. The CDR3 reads CASSSRSNQPQHF. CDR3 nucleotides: TGTGCCAGCAGCTCTCGGAGTAATCAGCCCCAGCATTTT.

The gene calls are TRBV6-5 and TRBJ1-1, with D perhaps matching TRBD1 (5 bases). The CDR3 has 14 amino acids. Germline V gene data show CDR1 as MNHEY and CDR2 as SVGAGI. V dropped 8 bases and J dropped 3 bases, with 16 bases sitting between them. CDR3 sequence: CASFRRGPYTEAFF. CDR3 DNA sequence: TGTGCCAGCTTCAGGCGGGGCCCCTACACTGAAGCTTTCTTT.

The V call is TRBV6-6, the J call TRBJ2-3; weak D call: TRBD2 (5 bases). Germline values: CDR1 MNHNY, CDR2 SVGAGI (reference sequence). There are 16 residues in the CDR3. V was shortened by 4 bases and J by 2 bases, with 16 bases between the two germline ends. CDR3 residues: CASSSYRTGVTDTQYF. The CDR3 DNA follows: TGTGCCAGCAGTTCTTACCGGACTGGGGTCACAGATACGCAGTATTTT.